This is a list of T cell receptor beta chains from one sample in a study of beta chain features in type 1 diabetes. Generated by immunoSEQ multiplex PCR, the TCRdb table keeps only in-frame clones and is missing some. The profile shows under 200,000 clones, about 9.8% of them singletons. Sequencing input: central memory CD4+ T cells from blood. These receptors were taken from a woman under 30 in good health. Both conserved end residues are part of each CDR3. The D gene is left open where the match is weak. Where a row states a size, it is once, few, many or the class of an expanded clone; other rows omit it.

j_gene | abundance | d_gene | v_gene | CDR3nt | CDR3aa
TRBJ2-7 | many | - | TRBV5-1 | TGCGCCAGCAGCATCAGGGATGCGGCCAACGAGCAGTACTTC | CASSIRDAANEQYF
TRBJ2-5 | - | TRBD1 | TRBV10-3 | TGTGCCATCAGTGATTCGGACAGGGGATGGGAGACCCAGTACTTC | CAISDSDRGWETQYF
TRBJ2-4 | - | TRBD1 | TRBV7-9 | TGTGCCAGCAGCTTGGGGACAGCCCAAAACATTCAGTACTTC | CASSLGTAQNIQYF
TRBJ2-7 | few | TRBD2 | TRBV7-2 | TGTGCCAGCAGCTTGAGGGGGACTAGCGGAAGCCGAGGGCAGTACTTC | CASSLRGTSGSRGQYF
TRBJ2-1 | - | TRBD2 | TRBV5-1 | TGCGCCAGCAGCTTGGGGGGGACTAGCGGGGTCGCGCCGGAGCAGTTCTTC | CASSLGGTSGVAPEQFF
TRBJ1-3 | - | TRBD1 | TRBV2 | TGTGCCAGCAGCGGGACAGTTTCTGGAAACACCATATATTTT | CASSGTVSGNTIYF
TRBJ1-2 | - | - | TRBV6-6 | TGTGCCAGCAGTTACTCGACGGACACAGCTAACTATGGCTACACCTTC | CASSYSTDTANYGYTF
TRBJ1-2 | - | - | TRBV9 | TGTGCCAGCAGCGCACAGGAGACCTACTATGGCTACACCTTC | CASSAQETYYGYTF
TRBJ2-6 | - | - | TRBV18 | TGTGCCAGCTCCCCCCGCAGCTCTGGGGCCAACGTCCTGACTTTC | CASSPRSSGANVLTF
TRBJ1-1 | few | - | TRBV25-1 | TGTGCCAGCAGTTCCCAGGGAAGCGTCACTGAAGCTTTCTTT | CASSSQGSVTEAFF
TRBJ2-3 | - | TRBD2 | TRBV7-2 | TGTGCCAGCAGCTTTGGGACTAGCGTGAGGGGAGATACGCAGTATTTT | CASSFGTSVRGDTQYF
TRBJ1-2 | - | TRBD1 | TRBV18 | TGTGCCAGCTCACCGGGGACAGGGAACTATGGCTACACCTTC | CASSPGTGNYGYTF
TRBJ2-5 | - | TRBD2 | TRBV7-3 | TGTGCCAGCAGCTCCACGGCGGGGGGGCAAGAGACCCAGTACTTC | CASSSTAGGQETQYF
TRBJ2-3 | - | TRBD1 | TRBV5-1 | TGCGCCAGCAGCTTGGACAGGGGTACAGATACGCAGTATTTT | CASSLDRGTDTQYF
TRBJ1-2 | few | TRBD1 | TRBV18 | TGTGCCAGCTCACTACGGGACAGCGATAGCACCGGCTACACCTTC | CASSLRDSDSTGYTF
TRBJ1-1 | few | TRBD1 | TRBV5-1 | TGCGCCAGCAGCTTGTCGGGACAGAAGAACACTGAAGCTTTCTTT | CASSLSGQKNTEAFF
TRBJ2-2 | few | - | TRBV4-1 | TGCGCCAGCAGCCAAAGCGATCTGAACACCGGGGAGCTGTTTTTT | CASSQSDLNTGELFF
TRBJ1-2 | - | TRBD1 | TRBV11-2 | TGTGCCAGCAGCATTACAGGGGGTCTAGGCTATGGCTACACCTTC | CASSITGGLGYGYTF
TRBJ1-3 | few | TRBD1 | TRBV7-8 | TGTGCCAGCAGCGTCGACAGGGTTGGCACCATATATTTT | CASSVDRVGTIYF
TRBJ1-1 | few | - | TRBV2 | TGTGCCAGCAGTGAATTTCGCGGCACTGAAGCTTTCTTT | CASSEFRGTEAFF
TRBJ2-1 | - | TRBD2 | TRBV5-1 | TGCGCCAGCAGCTTGTCCTCGGGGGGTTACAATGAGCAGTTCTTC | CASSLSSGGYNEQFF
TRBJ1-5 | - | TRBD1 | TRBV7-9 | TGTGCCAGCAGTCAAACAGGGGGCGCGGGTCAGCCCCAGCATTTT | CASSQTGGAGQPQHF
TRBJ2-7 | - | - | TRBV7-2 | TGTGCCAGCAGCTTAGTGAGAGGGAGAGAGCAGTACTTC | CASSLVRGREQYF
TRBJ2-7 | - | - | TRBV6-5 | TGTGCCAGCAGTTACAAAGGGACATCTACATACGAGCAGTACTTC | CASSYKGTSTYEQYF
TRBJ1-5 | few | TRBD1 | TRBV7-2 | TGTGCCAGCAGCGATCGAGGCGGGACAGGGGGGCCCCAGCATTTT | CASSDRGGTGGPQHF
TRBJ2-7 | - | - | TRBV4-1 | TGCGCCAGCAGCCAAGTAGTCGCGGCCTCCTACGAGCAGTACTTC | CASSQVVAASYEQYF
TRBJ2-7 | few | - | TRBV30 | TGTGCCTGGCGTGGACAGTGGTACGAGCAGTACTTC | CAWRGQWYEQYF
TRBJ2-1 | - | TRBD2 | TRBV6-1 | TGTGCCAGCACCAAGGCAGCGGGAGGCTGGAATGAGCAGTTCTTC | CASTKAAGGWNEQFF
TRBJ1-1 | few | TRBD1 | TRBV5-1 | TGCGCCAGCAGCCCCAGGGGGCTGAACACTGAAGCTTTCTTT | CASSPRGLNTEAFF
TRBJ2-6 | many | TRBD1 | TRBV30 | TGTGCCTGGAGCCCGGGACAGGTCGCTGGGGCCAACGTCCTGACTTTC | CAWSPGQVAGANVLTF
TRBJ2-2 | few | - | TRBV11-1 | TGTGCCACAGCGGAGGGGATCCTTGGCACCGGGGAGCTGTTTTTT | CATAEGILGTGELFF
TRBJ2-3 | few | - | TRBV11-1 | TGTGCCAGCAGCTTACAAGGCGGTAGCACAGATACGCAGTATTTT | CASSLQGGSTDTQYF
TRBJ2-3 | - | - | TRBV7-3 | TGTGCCAGCAGCTTACAGGCAGCTAGCACAGATACGCAGTATTTT | CASSLQAASTDTQYF
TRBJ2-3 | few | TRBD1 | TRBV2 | TGTGCCAGCAGTGGGGGGACAGGTACGAGGGATACGCAGTATTTT | CASSGGTGTRDTQYF
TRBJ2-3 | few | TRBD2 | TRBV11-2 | TGTGCCAGCAGCTTAGGAGACGGGAGGGTCACAGATACGCAGTATTTT | CASSLGDGRVTDTQYF
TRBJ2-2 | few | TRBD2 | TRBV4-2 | TGTGCCAGCAGCCCCACGGGAGGGGGGGCCTACACCGGGGAGCTGTTTTTT | CASSPTGGGAYTGELFF
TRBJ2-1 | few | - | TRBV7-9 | TGTGCCAGCAGCTTAGGTTCGGACAATGAGCAGTTCTTC | CASSLGSDNEQFF
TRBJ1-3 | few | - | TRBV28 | TGTGCCAGCAGTTCTGGACAATTTGGAAACACCATATATTTT | CASSSGQFGNTIYF
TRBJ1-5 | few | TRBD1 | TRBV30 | TGTGCCTGGAGGCCTCAGGGGGGACAGCCCCAGCATTTT | CAWRPQGGQPQHF
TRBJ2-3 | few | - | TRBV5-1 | TGCGCCAGCAGCTTGGTACCGAGTCCCAGCACAGATACGCAGTATTTT | CASSLVPSPSTDTQYF
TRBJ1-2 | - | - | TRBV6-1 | TGTGCCAGCAGTGTAGACAGGCTTGGAGCGGGGGGCAATGGCTACACCTTC | CASSVDRLGAGGNGYTF
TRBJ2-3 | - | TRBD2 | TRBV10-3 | TGTGCCATCAGTGAGTCAGCGGGGAGCACAGATACGCAGTATTTT | CAISESAGSTDTQYF
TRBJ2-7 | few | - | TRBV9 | TGTGCCAGCAGCGTAGACGAACAGGCAGAGCAGTACTTC | CASSVDEQAEQYF
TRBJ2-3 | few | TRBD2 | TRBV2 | TGTGCCAGCCAGGGACTAGCGTCCACAGATACGCAGTATTTT | CASQGLASTDTQYF
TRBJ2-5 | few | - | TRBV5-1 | TGCGCCAGCAGCTTGGCAGGGCGGGAGACCCAGTACTTC | CASSLAGRETQYF
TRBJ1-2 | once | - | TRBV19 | TGTGCCAGTAGTATAATGACGGGTCCCAGCTATGGCTACACCTTC | CASSIMTGPSYGYTF
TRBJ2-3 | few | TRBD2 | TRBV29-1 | TGCAGCGTTTGGGGAGGGACCCCCGGCGGTGCAGATACGCAGTATTTT | CSVWGGTPGGADTQYF
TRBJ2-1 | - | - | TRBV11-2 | TGTGCCAGCAGCAAAGCGTGGGCCAGGGGAGTTAATGAGCAGTTCTTC | CASSKAWARGVNEQFF
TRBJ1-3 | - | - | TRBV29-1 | TGCAGCGTTGAAGGTCTGGGAGGCCACACCATATATTTT | CSVEGLGGHTIYF
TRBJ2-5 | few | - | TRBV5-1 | TGCGCCAGCAGGTTCCTCGGGGTTACTCAAGAGACCCAGTACTTC | CASRFLGVTQETQYF
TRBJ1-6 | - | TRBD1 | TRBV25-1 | TGTGCCAGCAATAGACAGGGTTGGAATTCACCCCTCCACTTT | CASNRQGWNSPLHF
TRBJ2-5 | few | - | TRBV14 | TGTGCCAGCAGCCAAGATCTGGTTAGAAAGACCCAGTACTTC | CASSQDLVRKTQYF
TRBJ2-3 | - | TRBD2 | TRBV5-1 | TGCGCCAGCAGCTTGTATCGGGGGGTGGGCACAGATACGCAGTATTTT | CASSLYRGVGTDTQYF
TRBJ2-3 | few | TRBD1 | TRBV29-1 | TGCAGCGTACGGACAGGTCGTCGCACAGATACGCAGTATTTT | CSVRTGRRTDTQYF
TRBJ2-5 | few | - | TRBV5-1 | TGCGCCAGCAGCCCGGGCCAAGAGACCCAGTACTTC | CASSPGQETQYF
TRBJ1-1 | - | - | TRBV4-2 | TGTGCCAGCAGCCAAGGGTCGGCCGGGGGCACTGAAGCTTTCTTT | CASSQGSAGGTEAFF
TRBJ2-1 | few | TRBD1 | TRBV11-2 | TGTGCCAGCAGCCTAACCTACCGGGACAGCAATGAGCAGTTCTTC | CASSLTYRDSNEQFF
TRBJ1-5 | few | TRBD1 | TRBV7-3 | TGTGCCAGCAGCTTAGGGACAGGGAAAGGTCCGGGAAGCAATCAGCCCCAGCATTTT | CASSLGTGKGPGSNQPQHF